Listed below are T cell receptor beta chains from one sample, sequenced in a study of technical replicates of blood from a few donors. Some clones are missing from TCRdb's copy, which holds only in-frame ones; the method was immunoSEQ multiplex PCR. The sample holds roughly 71,000 clones, around nine tenths seen once. Sequenced material: T cells isolated from PBMCs. The receptors here all came from a human donor in good health. The CDR3 runs from the conserved cysteine through the conserved F or W. The D gene is left open where the match is weak. Clone size, where shown, is once, few, many, or a class for clones that have expanded.

j_gene: TRBJ1-2; d_gene: NA; abundance: once; v_gene: TRBV27; len: 13; CDR3nt: TGTGCCAGCAGTTTTCAGGCAGACCGCGACTACACCTTC; CDR3aa: CASSFQADRDYTF
j_gene: TRBJ2-7; d_gene: TRBD2; abundance: NA; v_gene: TRBV28; len: 14; CDR3nt: TGTGCCAGCAGACGGACTAGGGTGTTCTACGAGCAGTACTTC; CDR3aa: CASRRTRVFYEQYF
j_gene: TRBJ2-5; d_gene: NA; abundance: NA; v_gene: TRBV6-6; len: 16; CDR3nt: TGTGCCAGTGAATACACCGGGGGTGGGCTAGCAGAGACCCAGTACTTC; CDR3aa: CASEYTGGGLAETQYF
j_gene: TRBJ2-2; d_gene: NA; abundance: NA; v_gene: TRBV27; len: 15; CDR3nt: TGTGCCAGCAGTTTACGGCAGGGCCGAACCGGGGAGCTGTTTTTT; CDR3aa: CASSLRQGRTGELFF
j_gene: TRBJ2-3; d_gene: TRBD2; abundance: NA; v_gene: TRBV11-2; len: 11; CDR3nt: TGTGCCAGCAGCTTAGACGGGGGGGAGTATTTT; CDR3aa: CASSLDGGEYF
j_gene: TRBJ2-1; d_gene: TRBD1; abundance: NA; v_gene: TRBV5-8; len: 13; CDR3nt: TGTGCCAGCAGCTCCTACAGGGGCAATGAGCAGTTCTTC; CDR3aa: CASSSYRGNEQFF
j_gene: TRBJ2-7; d_gene: TRBD2; abundance: NA; v_gene: TRBV19; len: 11; CDR3nt: TGTGCCAGTAGTATCACGGGACTAAAGTACTTC; CDR3aa: CASSITGLKYF
j_gene: TRBJ2-7; d_gene: TRBD1; abundance: NA; v_gene: TRBV5-4; len: 13; CDR3nt: TGTGCCAGCAGCTTACAGGGGTCCTACGAGCAGTACTTC; CDR3aa: CASSLQGSYEQYF
j_gene: TRBJ2-7; d_gene: NA; abundance: NA; v_gene: TRBV29-1; len: 12; CDR3nt: TGCAGCGTTCGTAAGCCCTCCTACGAGCAGTACTTC; CDR3aa: CSVRKPSYEQYF
j_gene: TRBJ2-1; d_gene: NA; abundance: NA; v_gene: TRBV13; len: 15; CDR3nt: TGTGCCAGCAGCTTAGTGGGGCATGTTTCCAATGAGCAGTTCTTC; CDR3aa: CASSLVGHVSNEQFF
j_gene: TRBJ1-1; d_gene: NA; abundance: NA; v_gene: TRBV7-9; len: 10; CDR3nt: TGTGCCAGCAGCCTCACTGAAGCTTTCTTT; CDR3aa: CASSLTEAFF
j_gene: TRBJ2-5; d_gene: TRBD2; abundance: NA; v_gene: TRBV6-6; len: 15; CDR3nt: TGTGCCAGCAGTTCACCGGGAGGACCTCAAGAGACCCAGTACTTC; CDR3aa: CASSSPGGPQETQYF
j_gene: TRBJ1-2; d_gene: NA; abundance: NA; v_gene: TRBV19; len: 14; CDR3nt: TGTGCCAGTAGTTTCCAGGGTCAGCAGGATGGCTACACCTTC; CDR3aa: CASSFQGQQDGYTF
j_gene: TRBJ2-7; d_gene: TRBD2; abundance: NA; v_gene: TRBV4-1; len: 13; CDR3nt: TGCGCCAGCAGGGGGGGGAGAGGAGACGAGCAGTACTTC; CDR3aa: CASRGGRGDEQYF
j_gene: TRBJ2-7; d_gene: TRBD1; abundance: NA; v_gene: TRBV5-4; len: 14; CDR3nt: TGTGCCAGCAGCCTTACAGGGGGCCCCTACGAGCAGTACTTC; CDR3aa: CASSLTGGPYEQYF
j_gene: TRBJ2-5; d_gene: NA; abundance: NA; v_gene: TRBV5-1; len: 12; CDR3nt: TGCGCCAGCAGCGGGAGGTGGGAGACCCAGTACTTC; CDR3aa: CASSGRWETQYF
j_gene: TRBJ1-4; d_gene: NA; abundance: few; v_gene: TRBV28; len: 14; CDR3nt: TGTGCCAGCCGAAGGGCAGGGATTAATGAAAAACTGTTTTTT; CDR3aa: CASRRAGINEKLFF
j_gene: TRBJ1-2; d_gene: TRBD1; abundance: NA; v_gene: TRBV6-1; len: 14; CDR3nt: TGTGCCAGCAGTGGAGACGGACAGGTCTATGGCTACACCTTC; CDR3aa: CASSGDGQVYGYTF
j_gene: TRBJ2-3; d_gene: NA; abundance: NA; v_gene: TRBV6-6; len: 11; CDR3nt: TGTGCCGTCCGACTGAGAGATACGCAGTATTTT; CDR3aa: CAVRLRDTQYF
j_gene: TRBJ2-1; d_gene: TRBD2; abundance: NA; v_gene: TRBV28; len: 15; CDR3nt: TGTGCCAGCAGGGAAGAGCGGGAGGCCTCGAATGAGCAGTTCTTC; CDR3aa: CASREEREASNEQFF
j_gene: TRBJ2-7; d_gene: TRBD1; abundance: NA; v_gene: TRBV29-1; len: 15; CDR3nt: TGCAGCGTTATCAGTCCGGGACAGGGTTTCTACGAGCAGTACTTC; CDR3aa: CSVISPGQGFYEQYF
j_gene: TRBJ1-3; d_gene: TRBD1; abundance: NA; v_gene: TRBV28; len: 14; CDR3nt: TGTGCCATCCGGGACAGGGTATCTGGAAACACCATATATTTT; CDR3aa: CAIRDRVSGNTIYF
j_gene: TRBJ1-2; d_gene: NA; abundance: NA; v_gene: TRBV6-1; len: 15; CDR3nt: TGTGCCAGCGGTACTATTTGGCAGGGTGACTATGGCTACACCTTC; CDR3aa: CASGTIWQGDYGYTF
j_gene: TRBJ2-7; d_gene: TRBD2; abundance: NA; v_gene: TRBV4-3; len: 16; CDR3nt: TGCGCCAGCAGCCTCCGACTAGCGGGAGGGCCCAACGAGCAGTACTTC; CDR3aa: CASSLRLAGGPNEQYF
j_gene: TRBJ1-2; d_gene: NA; abundance: NA; v_gene: TRBV29-1; len: 11; CDR3nt: TGCAGCGTTGGTACCCCGGGTGGCTACACCTTC; CDR3aa: CSVGTPGGYTF
j_gene: TRBJ2-2; d_gene: TRBD2; abundance: once; v_gene: TRBV4-1; len: 17; CDR3nt: TGCGCCAGCCGCAACGGGTTTAGCGGGAGTGCCTCCGGGGAGCTGTTTTTT; CDR3aa: CASRNGFSGSASGELFF
j_gene: TRBJ2-3; d_gene: NA; abundance: NA; v_gene: TRBV2; len: 14; CDR3nt: TGTGCCAGCAGTGAGCGGGGTAGGACAGATACGCAGTATTTT; CDR3aa: CASSERGRTDTQYF
j_gene: TRBJ2-1; d_gene: TRBD2; abundance: NA; v_gene: TRBV5-4; len: 16; CDR3nt: TGTGCCAGCAGCTTAGGAACTAGCGGGACCTACAATGAGCAGTTCTTC; CDR3aa: CASSLGTSGTYNEQFF
j_gene: TRBJ1-1; d_gene: NA; abundance: NA; v_gene: TRBV28; len: 14; CDR3nt: TGTGCCAGCAGTTTCAGGTTTATGGGCACTGAAGCTTTCTTT; CDR3aa: CASSFRFMGTEAFF
j_gene: TRBJ1-5; d_gene: NA; abundance: NA; v_gene: TRBV10-1; len: 10; CDR3nt: TGCGCGAGCACGGGTCAGCCCCAGCATTTT; CDR3aa: CASTGQPQHF
j_gene: TRBJ2-1; d_gene: TRBD1; abundance: NA; v_gene: TRBV25-1; len: 15; CDR3nt: TGTGCCAGCAGTGGTGGGACAGGGTGGGGGAATGAGCAGTTCTTC; CDR3aa: CASSGGTGWGNEQFF
j_gene: TRBJ1-2; d_gene: NA; abundance: NA; v_gene: TRBV15; len: 12; CDR3nt: TGTGCCACCAGCAGTTCCATCTATGGCTACACCTTC; CDR3aa: CATSSSIYGYTF
j_gene: TRBJ1-1; d_gene: TRBD1; abundance: once; v_gene: TRBV27; len: 15; CDR3nt: TGTGCCAGCAGTCCGTTCGTGCCAGGGGGCTCGGAAGCTTTCTTT; CDR3aa: CASSPFVPGGSEAFF
j_gene: TRBJ1-4; d_gene: TRBD1; abundance: NA; v_gene: TRBV28; len: 15; CDR3nt: TGTGCCAGCAGTTGGATCCGGGACAGGGTCGAAAAACTGTTTTTT; CDR3aa: CASSWIRDRVEKLFF
j_gene: TRBJ2-1; d_gene: NA; abundance: NA; v_gene: TRBV19; len: 14; CDR3nt: TGTGCCAGTAGTATACTCCTTCGGTACAATGAGCAGTTCTTC; CDR3aa: CASSILLRYNEQFF
j_gene: TRBJ2-7; d_gene: NA; abundance: NA; v_gene: TRBV27; len: 14; CDR3nt: TGTGCCAGCAGTCCCGCCGGTGTGTTCTACGAGCAGTACTTC; CDR3aa: CASSPAGVFYEQYF
j_gene: TRBJ2-7; d_gene: NA; abundance: NA; v_gene: TRBV7-9; len: 14; CDR3nt: TGTGCCAGCAGCCAACCTACCGGGACCTACGAGCAGTACTTC; CDR3aa: CASSQPTGTYEQYF
j_gene: TRBJ2-3; d_gene: NA; abundance: NA; v_gene: TRBV29-1; len: 14; CDR3nt: TGCAGCGTTGCAGACAGGGGAGGGACAGATACGCAGTATTTT; CDR3aa: CSVADRGGTDTQYF
j_gene: TRBJ1-3; d_gene: NA; abundance: NA; v_gene: TRBV7-9; len: 12; CDR3nt: TGTGCCAGCAGGATAAATTTAGACACCATATATTTT; CDR3aa: CASRINLDTIYF
j_gene: TRBJ1-5; d_gene: NA; abundance: NA; v_gene: TRBV9; len: 16; CDR3nt: TGTGCCAGCAGCGGAGAGGGAGACGCCATTAATCAGCCCCAGCATTTT; CDR3aa: CASSGEGDAINQPQHF
j_gene: TRBJ2-7; d_gene: NA; abundance: NA; v_gene: TRBV14; len: 13; CDR3nt: TGTGCCAGCAGCCAAAAAATTACGCGTGAGCAGTACTTC; CDR3aa: CASSQKITREQYF
j_gene: TRBJ2-1; d_gene: TRBD2; abundance: NA; v_gene: TRBV2; len: 15; CDR3nt: TGTGCCAGCAGTCGACTAGCGGGAGTTGGCAATGAGCAGTTCTTC; CDR3aa: CASSRLAGVGNEQFF
j_gene: TRBJ1-3; d_gene: NA; abundance: NA; v_gene: TRBV7-9; len: 18; CDR3nt: TGTGCCAGCAGCTTAGTCGATCTTGGGCAACTCTTTGGAAACACCATATATTTT; CDR3aa: CASSLVDLGQLFGNTIYF
j_gene: TRBJ2-6; d_gene: NA; abundance: NA; v_gene: TRBV7-2; len: 15; CDR3nt: TGTGCCAGCAGGGGAGTGGCATCTGGGGCCAACGTCCTGACTTTC; CDR3aa: CASRGVASGANVLTF
j_gene: TRBJ1-2; d_gene: NA; abundance: NA; v_gene: TRBV14; len: 15; CDR3nt: TGTGCCAGCAGCCAAGATGATTTCCCGGAGAATGGCTACACCTTC; CDR3aa: CASSQDDFPENGYTF
j_gene: TRBJ2-7; d_gene: NA; abundance: NA; v_gene: TRBV2; len: 11; CDR3nt: TGTGCCAGCAGCGACAGGTACGAGCAGTACTTC; CDR3aa: CASSDRYEQYF
j_gene: TRBJ2-5; d_gene: NA; abundance: NA; v_gene: TRBV5-6; len: 15; CDR3nt: TGTGCCAGCAGCTTGATGCTGGGGCCGACGGAGACCCAGTACTTC; CDR3aa: CASSLMLGPTETQYF
j_gene: TRBJ2-1; d_gene: TRBD2; abundance: NA; v_gene: TRBV7-2; len: 15; CDR3nt: TGTGCCAGCAGGTTAGCGGGAGGGTACTACAATGAGCAGTTCTTC; CDR3aa: CASRLAGGYYNEQFF
j_gene: TRBJ1-2; d_gene: TRBD1; abundance: NA; v_gene: TRBV29-1; len: 15; CDR3nt: TGCAGCGTTGAACCTAAGAAAGGGACAGACTATGGCTACACCTTC; CDR3aa: CSVEPKKGTDYGYTF
j_gene: TRBJ1-5; d_gene: NA; abundance: NA; v_gene: TRBV28; len: 16; CDR3nt: TGTGCCAGCAGTTACCCAGGGGTTTATAGCAATCAGCCCCAGCATTTT; CDR3aa: CASSYPGVYSNQPQHF